The clone carrying this TCR beta chain came up once. The record originates from a study of blood T cell repertoires in COVID-19. Turning to the study itself: Samples came from the United States, Italy and Spain, spanning acute and convalescent COVID-19. T cells, B-cell-depleted T cells, or PBMCs provided the cDNA or gDNA that served as material.

V gave up 6 bases and J gave up 4 bases, with 12 bases separating them. Germline V lookup: CDR1 MDHEN, CDR2 SYDVKM. CDR3 length equals 13 residues. As handled by the study authors: Counts of nucleated cells, estimated from reference gene primer amplification, were obtained. Repertoires were generated with immunoSEQ multiplex PCR, while TCRdb's copy carries only in-frame clones and drops some. For V, J and clone size, that table is used; D and trimming come from the DNA. The table includes roughly 160,000 clones, approximately 90% detected once. This sequence joins TRBV28 and TRBJ1-2, with D perhaps TRBD1 (6 bases). The sample consisted of peripheral blood. The receptor was derived from a man younger than 35 with acute or convalescent COVID-19. The CDR3 here is CASSPRGGYGYTF. CDR3 coding DNA: TGTGCCAGCAGCCCAAGGGGGGGCTATGGCTACACCTTC.